The 17 T cell receptor beta chains below were found in one sample sequenced in a study of T-cell memory formation after mild COVID-19. TCRdb itself ran the 5' RACE reads through MiXCR, one entry per CDR3 protein. The sample consists of fewer than 700,000 distinct CDR3 sequences, around 17% of them appearing once. Sequenced material: PBMCs or a T cell subset sorted from them (not recorded which). All receptors derive from an adult woman who had mild COVID-19 (a few samples of this study predate the infection). Cell type and time point are not known.

This clonotype has just a few counts. The CDR3 sequence: CASSLIVGEQYF. CDR3 DNA sequence: TGCGCCAGCAGCTTGATCGTGGGGGAGCAGTACTTC. The J gene is TRBJ2-7, the V gene TRBV5-1; D gene uncertain. Germline-derived CDR1 and CDR2 are SGHRS and YFSETQ. V was shortened by 1 base and J by 7 bases, with 9 bases between the two germline ends. The CDR3 is 12 amino acids.

J is TRBJ1-2 and V is TRBV9; 9 positions agree with TRBD1. J lost 5 bases, V lost 4 bases, and 9 bases had no gene match. The CDR3 has 15 amino acids. Germline V gene data show CDR1 as SGDLS and CDR2 as YYNGEE. The CDR3 region is CASSPQGQGNYGYTF. The CDR3 DNA sequence: TGTGCCAGCAGCCCCCAGGGACAGGGAAATTATGGCTACACCTTC.

V and J are TRBV15 and TRBJ2-7; no clear D gene. V lost 1 base, J lost 0 bases, and 10 bases lay in between. Looked up from germline, CDR1 is LNHNV and CDR2 is YYDKDF (reference sequence). The CDR3 runs 15 residues. The CDR3 loop is CATSRAGRSSYEQYF. CDR3 in DNA: TGTGCCACCAGCAGAGCCGGACGGAGCTCCTACGAGCAGTACTTC.

The chain carries TRBV24-1 and TRBJ2-3; 10 bases line up with TRBD1. The CDR3 is 16 residues long. Germline values: CDR1 KGHDR, CDR2 SFDVKD. V trimming: 4 bases; J trimming: 4 bases; junction bases outside the gene matches: 7. The CDR3 region is CATSDVGTGAADTQYF. The CDR3 nucleotides read TGTGCCACCAGTGACGTCGGGACAGGGGCAGCAGATACGCAGTATTTT.

V usage is TRBV18 and J usage is TRBJ2-7; D gene uncertain. This CDR3 comprises 15 residues. Trimming took off 3 bases at V and 0 bases at J, with 12 bases between the two ends. Germline V gene data show CDR1 as KGHSH and CDR2 as LQKENI. This CDR3 reads CASSPMTFDSYEQYF. The CDR3 DNA reads as TGTGCCAGCTCACCTATGACTTTCGACTCCTACGAGCAGTACTTC.

This chain links TRBV5-1 with TRBJ2-3; TRBD2 matches at 10 bases. Losses at the gene ends were 1 base for V and 1 base for J; bases not matched to a gene: 6. The CDR3 runs to 17 residues. CDR1 and CDR2 from the germline V gene are SGHRS and YFSETQ. CDR3 sequence: CASSLSPLAGGTDTQYF. The CDR3 nucleotides read TGCGCCAGCAGCTTGTCCCCCCTAGCGGGGGGCACAGATACGCAGTATTTT.

This clonotype was found a few times. The V gene is TRBV24-1, the J gene TRBJ2-1; possible D gene TRBD1, 6 bases. The ends were cut back, 3 bases at V and 1 base at J, with 12 bases in the middle. The CDR3 loop spans 16 amino acids. Per germline, CDR1 KGHDR and CDR2 SFDVKD. The CDR3 sequence is CATSDNSGTSYNEQFF. The CDR3 DNA reads TGTGCCACCAGTGATAATTCAGGGACATCCTACAATGAGCAGTTCTTC.

In this sample, this clonotype turned up once. The gene calls are TRBV20-1 and TRBJ2-7; no clear D gene. V lost 0 bases, J lost 0 bases, and 9 bases lay in between. Germline V gives CDR1 DFQATT, CDR2 SNEGSKA (reference sequence). CDR3 size: 14 residues. The CDR3: CSARDLGSSYEQYF. The CDR3 nucleotides read TGCAGTGCTAGAGATCTTGGTAGCTCCTACGAGCAGTACTTC.

The rearrangement links TRBV6-5 to TRBJ2-2, with no clear D. Trimming cost V 6 bases and J 7 bases, with 15 bases left between them. This CDR3 contains 14 residues. CDR1 and CDR2 from the germline V gene are MNHEY and SVGAGI. This CDR3 reads CASSFPDIDGELFF. The DNA of the CDR3 is TGTGCCAGCAGCTTCCCTGACATCGACGGGGAGCTGTTTTTT.

This clonotype has only a few counts. The J gene is TRBJ2-7, the V gene TRBV3-1, with D unresolved. The CDR3 has 13 residues. The ends were cut back, 0 bases at V and 2 bases at J, with 5 bases in the middle. Germline V CDR1 and CDR2: LGHDT, YNNKEL (reference sequence). The CDR3 DNA reads as TGTGCCAGCAGCCAAGAACCCCCCTACGAGCAGTACTTC. The encoded protein is CASSQEPPYEQYF.

The sample holds a few counts of this clonotype. The chain couples TRBV29-1 to TRBJ1-1, with 7 positions matching TRBD1. The J segment lost 4 bases and the V segment lost 5 bases, leaving 7 bases of the junction unmatched. Germline V gives CDR1 SQVTM, CDR2 ANQGSEA. The CDR3 consists of 13 residues. CDR3 region: CSVNRGDFTEAFF. DNA of the CDR3: TGCAGCGTTAACAGGGGTGATTTCACTGAAGCTTTCTTT.

V and J are TRBV9 and TRBJ2-3; D is unclear. The CDR3 length is 13 residues. Trimming removed 0 bases at V and 3 bases at J, with 5 bases between. The V gene's germline CDR1 is SGDLS and CDR2 YYNGEE. CDR3 DNA: TGTGCCAGCAGCGTAGTGGGTACAGATACGCAGTATTTT. Its translation is CASSVVGTDTQYF.

V is TRBV20-1 and J is TRBJ1-1; D gene unclear. From germline, CDR1 is DFQATT and CDR2 SNEGSKA (reference sequence). This CDR3 comprises 11 residues. Trimming pared 7 bases from V and 1 base from J, leaving 7 bases between. In DNA form, the CDR3 reads TGCAGTGTTAGGCGGAACACTGAAGCTTTCTTT. Protein: CSVRRNTEAFF.

This clonotype was picked up a small number of times. This chain connects TRBV7-9 to TRBJ2-3, with 7 positions matching TRBD2. CDR3 size: 14 residues. The V and J ends lost 5 bases and 4 bases, in that order; junction bases with no gene match: 6. Germline-derived CDR1 and CDR2 are SEHNR and FQNEAQ (reference sequence). The CDR3 DNA follows: TGTGCCAGCAGCCAAGGACTAGTTTCAGATACGCAGTATTTT. Amino acid sequence: CASSQGLVSDTQYF.

In its sample, this clonotype was seen a few times. CDR3 region: CATSQTGTSTEAFF. CDR3 nucleotide sequence: TGTGCCACCAGCCAGACAGGGACGAGCACTGAAGCTTTCTTT. The rearrangement links TRBV15 to TRBJ1-1; the match to TRBD1 covers 7 bases. The CDR3 has 14 residues. Germline V lookup: CDR1 LNHNV, CDR2 YYDKDF (reference sequence). The trim removed 5 bases at V and 4 bases at J, leaving 7 bases unmatched.

This CDR3 is CSARVSLSRTDTQYF. The CDR3 DNA reads as TGCAGTGCTAGAGTATCCTTAAGTCGGACAGATACGCAGTATTTT. The rearrangement uses TRBV20-1 and TRBJ2-3; no clear D. V lost 1 base, J lost 3 bases, and 14 bases lay in between. Germline assignment: CDR1 DFQATT and CDR2 SNEGSKA (reference sequence). The CDR3 is 15 amino acids.

The table lists this clonotype with a few counts. The chain couples TRBV12-3 or TRBV12-4 to TRBJ2-7; D might be TRBD1 (5 bases). The CDR3 length is 15 residues. Trimming took 2 bases from V and 1 from J, leaving 12 bases between them. The CDR3: CASSLNGASSYEQYF. The DNA of the CDR3 is TGTGCCAGCAGTTTAAATGGGGCCTCGTCCTACGAGCAGTACTTC.